This T cell receptor (beta chain) appears in the sequencing data of a study of cytotoxic CD8 clonotypes in ibrutinib-treated CLL. The overall study: Of a cohort that held some twelve relapsed/refractory and around 15 treatment-naive patients, 17 were IGHV unmutated.

Germline values: CDR1 SEHNR, CDR2 FQNEAQ (reference sequence). Trimming removed 1 base at V and 2 bases at J, with 17 bases between. This CDR3 has 17 residues. Assay: immunoSEQ multiplex PCR; the TCRdb copy retains only in-frame clones and omits some. The sample lists roughly 170,000 clones, about 80% seen once, with 4.6% in the top ten. Overall study findings and caveats: Once treatment began, public clonotypes, which were uncommon, contracted or stayed stable.

This clone was counted once. Its cognate antigen is unknown. This receptor was taken from a human donor with chronic lymphocytic leukemia. Sequencing used PBMCs, obtained after 24 months of ibrutinib treatment. The chain couples TRBV7-9 to TRBJ2-5; the D is unclear. CDR3 in DNA: TGTGCCAGCAGCTTAGTTTCCACAAGGCAGCTTCAAGAGACCCAGTACTTC. Encoded protein: CASSLVSTRQLQETQYF.